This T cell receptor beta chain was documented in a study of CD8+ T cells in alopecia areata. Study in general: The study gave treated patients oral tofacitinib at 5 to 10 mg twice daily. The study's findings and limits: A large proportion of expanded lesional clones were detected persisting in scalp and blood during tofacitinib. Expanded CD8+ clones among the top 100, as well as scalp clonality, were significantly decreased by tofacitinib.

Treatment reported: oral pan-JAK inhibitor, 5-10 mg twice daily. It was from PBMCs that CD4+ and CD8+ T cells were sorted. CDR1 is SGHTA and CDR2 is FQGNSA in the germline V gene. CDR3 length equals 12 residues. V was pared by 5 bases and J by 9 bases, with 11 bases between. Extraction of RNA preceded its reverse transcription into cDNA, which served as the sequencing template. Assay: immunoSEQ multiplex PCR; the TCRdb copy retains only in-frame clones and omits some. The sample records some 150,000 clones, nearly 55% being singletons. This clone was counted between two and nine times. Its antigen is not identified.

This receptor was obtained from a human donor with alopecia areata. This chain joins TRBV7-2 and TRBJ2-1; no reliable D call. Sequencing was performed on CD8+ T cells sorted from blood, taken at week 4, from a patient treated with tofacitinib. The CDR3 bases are TGTGCCAGCAGCCCGGCCATGGGTGAGCAGTTCTTC. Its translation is CASSPAMGEQFF.